This T cell receptor beta chain was retrieved from a study of identical twins listed by TCRdb under 2016. As for the study more broadly: TCR alpha and beta repertoires from monozygotic twins, unrelated adults of various ages and cord blood were deep-sequenced to test whether fetal clonotypes persist. To rule out contamination, replicate twin experiments were performed at different times with different library preparation protocols.

V loses 3 bases at its end and J loses 9 bases; junction bases beyond the gene matches: 10. In the germline V gene, CDR1 corresponds to SGHVS and CDR2 to FQNEAQ. Reading from cysteine to phenylalanine, the CDR3 counts 16 amino acids. Only the CDR3 DNA is retained, 48 bases long and in frame from the first base. Every donor was a healthy Caucasian. The twin cohort consisted of three pairs of female monozygotic twins, all aged about 18 to 29 years. Positive isolation kits from Invitrogen were used to isolate CD4+ and CD8+ T cell populations. The study at large found these results: Excess twin sharing in beta out-of-frame sequences was weaker because fewer shared sequences lowered the signal-to-noise ratio. Fewer insertions were carried by abundant cord blood beta clonotypes, a similar but weaker trend appeared in young adult naive repertoires, and no such trend appeared in memory repertoires. In monozygotic twins, out-of-frame TCR alpha sharing was systematically underestimated by recombination models, although the models agreed with sharing between unrelated individuals. Compared with coincidental sharing between unrelated individuals, out-of-frame TCR alpha sequences shared between twins had an excess of sequences with low generation probability. Because the same donors could not be followed over many years, the conclusions relied on cross-sectional statistical analysis. Invariant T cells such as MAIT and iNKT could partly confound zero-insertion analyses, although diverse VJ usage argued against such confounding for most clonotypes.

A few counts support this clonotype. It lacks a known antigen. Qualities for individual bases were not recorded, and no much larger clone is one base off. Receptor libraries were prepared by 5' RACE. For sequencing, an Illumina HiSeq 2000 was employed. A universal primer binding site was introduced by template switching, and a unique molecular identifier was present in the final cDNA, enabling accurate counting of TCR cDNA molecules. First-strand cDNA for TCR alpha and beta chains was synthesized from specific primers in the conserved constant-segment region. To control for contamination, every cDNA library carried two barcodes: a SMART-Mk sample barcode plus Illumina barcodes. TruSeq adapter sequences and Illumina sample barcodes were added in two successive PCR steps. Sequencing of the TCR alpha and beta cDNA libraries was done on the Illumina HiSeq platform using custom primers. Per the original workflow: MiGEC processed the raw reads to extract unique molecular identifiers, while MiXCR was used to determine the CDR3 positions. For each individual, recombination models were inferred using an EM algorithm with the repgenHMM and IGoR tools. The tcR package in R was used for shared clonotype analysis, with sharing normalized by the product of cloneset sizes. To study raw recombination without the effects of thymic and clonal selection, out-of-frame nonproductive sequences were analyzed. TCRdb handled the public reads itself, with Q25 trimming in fastp and clone calling in MiXCR, and kept productive beta chains. For every CDR3 protein sequence, its rows merge into one entry that carries the most common genes and DNA. The V and J calls come from TCRdb's annotation, not from the publication. The sample table contains 400,000 to 500,000 distinct CDR3 sequences; only one count was recorded for about 13% of them. About 0.97% of the sample goes to the ten largest clones.

The sample also formed part of further work on yellow fever vaccine responses in identical twins. According to the second study: The T cell response to vaccination in identical twins was reported by the authors to appear partly convergent and partly personalized. Focusing on identical twins, the study followed the T cell clones that responded to the vaccine, and did so with precision.

The V and J genes are TRBV7-8 and TRBJ2-1, with 11 bases in between that match TRBD2. The sample was CD4+ T cells sorted from blood. This receptor was taken from a woman aged 18-29 years in good health. The CDR3 reads CASSFGLAGGRGEQFF. The nucleotide sequence reads TGTGCCAGCAGCTTTGGGCTAGCGGGGGGCAGGGGTGAGCAGTTCTTC.